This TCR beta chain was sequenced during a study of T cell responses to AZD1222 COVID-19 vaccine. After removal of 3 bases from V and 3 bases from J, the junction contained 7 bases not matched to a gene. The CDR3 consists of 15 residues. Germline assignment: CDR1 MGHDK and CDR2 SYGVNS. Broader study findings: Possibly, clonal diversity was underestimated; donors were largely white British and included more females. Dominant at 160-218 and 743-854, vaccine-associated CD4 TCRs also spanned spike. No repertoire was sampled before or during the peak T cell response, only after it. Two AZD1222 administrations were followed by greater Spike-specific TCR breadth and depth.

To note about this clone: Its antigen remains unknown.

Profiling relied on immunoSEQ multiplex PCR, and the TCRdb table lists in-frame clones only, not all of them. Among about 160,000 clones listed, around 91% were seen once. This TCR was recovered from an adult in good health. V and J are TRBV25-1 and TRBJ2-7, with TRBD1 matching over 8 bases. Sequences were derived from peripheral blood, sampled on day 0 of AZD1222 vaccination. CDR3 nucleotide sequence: TGTGCCAGCAGTGACGGACAGGGCGTATTCTACGAGCAGTACTTC. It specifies CASSDGQGVFYEQYF.